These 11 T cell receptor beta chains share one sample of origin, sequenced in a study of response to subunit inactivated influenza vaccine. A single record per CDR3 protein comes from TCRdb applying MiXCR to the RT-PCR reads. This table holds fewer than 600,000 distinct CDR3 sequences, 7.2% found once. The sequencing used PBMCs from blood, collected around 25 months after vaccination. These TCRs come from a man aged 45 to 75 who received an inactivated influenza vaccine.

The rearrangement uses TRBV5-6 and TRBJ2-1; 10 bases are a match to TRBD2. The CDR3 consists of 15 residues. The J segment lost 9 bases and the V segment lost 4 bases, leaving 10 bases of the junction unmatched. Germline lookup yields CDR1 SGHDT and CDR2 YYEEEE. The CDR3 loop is CASSLRTSGRGEQFF. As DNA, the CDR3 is TGTGCCAGCAGCCTTCGGACTAGCGGCCGGGGTGAGCAGTTCTTC.

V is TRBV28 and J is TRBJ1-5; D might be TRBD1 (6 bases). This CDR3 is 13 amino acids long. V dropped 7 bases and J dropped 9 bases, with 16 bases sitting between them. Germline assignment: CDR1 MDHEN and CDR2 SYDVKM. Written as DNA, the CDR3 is TGTGCCAGCACCACGACGGGGGGCAGGCCCCAGCATTTT. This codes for CASTTTGGRPQHF.

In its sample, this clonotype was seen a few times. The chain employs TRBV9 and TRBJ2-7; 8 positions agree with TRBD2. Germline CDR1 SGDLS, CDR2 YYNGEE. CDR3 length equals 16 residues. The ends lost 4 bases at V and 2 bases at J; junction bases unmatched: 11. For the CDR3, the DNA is TGTGCCAGCAGCCCCTCCGGGGGGGGCACTCCCTACGAGCAGTACTTC. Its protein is CASSPSGGGTPYEQYF.

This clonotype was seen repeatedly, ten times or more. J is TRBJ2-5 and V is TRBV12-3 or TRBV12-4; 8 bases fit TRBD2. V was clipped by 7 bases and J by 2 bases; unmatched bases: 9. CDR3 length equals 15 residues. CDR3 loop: CASTPGSGAQETQYF. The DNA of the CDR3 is TGTGCCAGCACCCCGGGTAGCGGGGCACAAGAGACCCAGTACTTC.

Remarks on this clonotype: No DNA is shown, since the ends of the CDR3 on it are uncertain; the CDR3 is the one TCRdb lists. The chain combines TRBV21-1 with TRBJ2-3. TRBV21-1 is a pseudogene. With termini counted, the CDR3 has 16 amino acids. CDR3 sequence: CASSKFVGIGTDTQYF.

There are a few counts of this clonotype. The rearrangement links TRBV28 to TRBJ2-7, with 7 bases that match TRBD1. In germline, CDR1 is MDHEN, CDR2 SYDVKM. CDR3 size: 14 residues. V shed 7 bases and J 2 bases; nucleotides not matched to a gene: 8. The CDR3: CASMSPDRAYEQYF. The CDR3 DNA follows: TGTGCCAGCATGTCCCCCGACAGGGCCTACGAGCAGTACTTC.

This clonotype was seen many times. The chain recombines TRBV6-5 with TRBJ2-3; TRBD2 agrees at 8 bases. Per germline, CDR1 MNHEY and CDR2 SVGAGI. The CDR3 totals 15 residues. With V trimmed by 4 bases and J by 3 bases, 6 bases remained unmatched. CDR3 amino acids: CASSLSGSRTDTQYF. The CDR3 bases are TGTGCCAGCAGTTTGAGCGGGAGTAGGACAGATACGCAGTATTTT.

CDR3 sequence reads: CAISEDLLAKNIQYF. In DNA form, the CDR3 reads TGTGCCATCAGTGAGGACCTGCTAGCCAAAAACATTCAGTACTTC. The chain carries TRBV10-3 and TRBJ2-4; D is unclear. The ends were cut back, 2 bases at V and 0 bases at J, with 8 bases in the middle. Germline V gene sequence: CDR1 ENHRY, CDR2 SYGVKD. This CDR3 contains 15 residues.

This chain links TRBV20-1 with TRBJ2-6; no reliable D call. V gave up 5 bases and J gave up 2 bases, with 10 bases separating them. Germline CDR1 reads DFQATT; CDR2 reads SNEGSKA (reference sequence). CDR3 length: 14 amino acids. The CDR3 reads CSAFPAAGANVLTF. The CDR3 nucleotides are TGCAGTGCTTTTCCCGCCGCTGGGGCCAACGTCCTGACTTTC.

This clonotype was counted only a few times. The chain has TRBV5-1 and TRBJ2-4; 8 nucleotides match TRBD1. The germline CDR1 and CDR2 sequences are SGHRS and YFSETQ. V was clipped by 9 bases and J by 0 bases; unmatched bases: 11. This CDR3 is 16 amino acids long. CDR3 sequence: CANDRGFPLAKNIQYF. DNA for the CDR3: TGCGCCAACGACAGGGGCTTTCCTTTAGCCAAAAACATTCAGTACTTC.

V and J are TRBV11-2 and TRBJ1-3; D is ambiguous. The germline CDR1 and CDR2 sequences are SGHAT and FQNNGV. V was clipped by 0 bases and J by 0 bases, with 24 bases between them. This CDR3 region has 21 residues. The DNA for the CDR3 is TGTGCCAGCAGCTTAGATCGAGTGACTAGATGGATGGGATTCTCTGGAAACACCATATATTTT. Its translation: CASSLDRVTRWMGFSGNTIYF.